A single sample gave rise to the 18 T cell receptor beta chains below, sequenced in a study of T cells in Graves' hyperthyroidism and ophthalmopathy. TCR beta CDR3 region amplification was performed from RNA transcripts. First-round RT-PCR of the TCR CDR3 relied on the HTBI primer set. TCRdb re-called the multiplex PCR reads through MiXCR, storing one row per CDR3 protein. The sample contains around 290,000 distinct CDR3 sequences, over 15% of which appear only once. The sample taken for sequencing was blood. The receptors were gathered from an older woman with Graves' ophthalmopathy.

This CDR3 is CASSARGAADTQYF. In nucleotides, the CDR3 is TGTGCCAGCAGTGCACGGGGGGCCGCTGATACGCAGTATTTT. This rearrangement joins TRBV7-2 to TRBJ2-3; TRBD2 is a possible D gene (7 bases). Trimming removed 6 bases at V and 6 bases at J, with 16 bases between. The CDR3 runs to 14 residues. Germline assignment: CDR1 SGHTA and CDR2 FQGNSA.

The chain combines TRBV7-8 with TRBJ2-7, with TRBD2 matching over 15 bases. With V trimmed by 4 bases and J by 4 bases, 2 bases remained unmatched. Per the germline V gene, CDR1 is SGHVS and CDR2 is FQNEAQ. This CDR3 comprises 15 residues. The CDR3 region is CASSSGLAGGYEQYF. The CDR3 DNA follows: TGTGCCAGCAGCTCAGGACTAGCGGGGGGGTACGAGCAGTACTTC.

The table lists this clonotype with many counts. This chain joins TRBV5-1 and TRBJ1-3; a possible D gene is TRBD1 (5 bases). Germline V lookup: CDR1 SGHRS, CDR2 YFSETQ. The CDR3 runs to 15 residues. Trimming shortened V by 0 bases and J by 3 bases, and 10 bases separated the two germline ends. The CDR3 DNA sequence: TGCGCCAGCAGCTTGGAGGGGAATCTTGGAAACACCATATATTTT. It specifies CASSLEGNLGNTIYF.

V is TRBV12-3 or TRBV12-4 and J is TRBJ2-3, with D possibly TRBD1 on 6 matching bases. The length of the CDR3 is 13 residues. V was shortened by 8 bases and J by 3 bases, with 12 bases between the two germline ends. CDR3 bases: TGTGCCAGCGACGACAGGACGACAGATACGCAGTATTTT. Protein sequence: CASDDRTTDTQYF.

Many counts were recorded for this clonotype. The V and J genes are TRBV19 and TRBJ1-1, with D uncertain. Trimming took off 7 bases at V and 3 bases at J, with 24 bases between the two ends. Germline lookup yields CDR1 LNHDA and CDR2 SQIVND (reference sequence). CDR3 size: 17 residues. The CDR3 region is CASKTNQQTNHYTEAFF. DNA for the CDR3: TGTGCCAGTAAAACAAACCAACAGACCAACCACTACACTGAAGCTTTCTTT.

The chain links TRBV18 to TRBJ2-5; D might be TRBD1 (5 bases). Trimming left V 1 base short and J 2 bases short, with 11 bases between. The CDR3 is 15 amino acids. The germline V gene encodes CDR1 KGHSH and CDR2 LQKENI. The CDR3: CASSPQMGLQETQYF. Written as DNA, the CDR3 is TGTGCCAGCTCACCACAAATGGGGCTTCAAGAGACCCAGTACTTC.

In its sample, this clonotype was seen many times. The chain employs TRBV20-1 and TRBJ1-5; D unclear. V dropped 0 bases and J dropped 0 bases, with 21 bases sitting between them. Germline CDR1 reads DFQATT; CDR2 reads SNEGSKA (reference sequence). This CDR3 comprises 19 residues. In DNA, the CDR3 is TGCAGTGCTAGAGATCGTATTGGAGGCAGATCGGATAGCAATCAGCCCCAGCATTTT. Translating it yields CSARDRIGGRSDSNQPQHF.

This clonotype has ten or more counts. CDR3 in amino acids: CASSYSAPISGNTIYF. CDR3 in DNA: TGTGCCAGCAGTTACTCGGCTCCGATCTCTGGAAACACCATATATTTT. The V and J genes are TRBV6-5 and TRBJ1-3; no clear D gene. The length of the CDR3 is 16 residues. The germline gives CDR1 MNHEY, CDR2 SVGAGI. The ends were cut back, 0 bases at V and 0 bases at J, with 9 bases in the middle.

This clonotype was counted only a few times. The rearrangement uses TRBV6-1 and TRBJ2-7; no firm D call. The CDR3 has 16 residues. In germline, CDR1 is MNHNS, CDR2 SASEGT. The V and J ends lost 6 bases and 2 bases respectively, with 20 bases between them. The CDR3 loop reads CASRTPNNWGTYEQYF. The DNA for the CDR3 is TGTGCCAGCAGGACACCTAACAATTGGGGAACCTACGAGCAGTACTTC.

This rearrangement joins TRBV5-1 to TRBJ1-5; tentatively, D is TRBD1 (5 bases). Germline V gene data show CDR1 as SGHRS and CDR2 as YFSETQ. There are 15 residues in the CDR3. V lost 7 bases, J lost 2 bases, and 16 bases lay in between. CDR3 sequence reads: CASCEVGAGNQPQHF. The DNA of the CDR3 is TGCGCCAGCTGTGAAGTCGGGGCTGGCAATCAGCCCCAGCATTTT.

Many counts were recorded for this clonotype. The V call is TRBV25-1, the J call TRBJ2-1; tentatively, D is TRBD2 (7 bases). This CDR3 region has 16 residues. Germline V CDR1 and CDR2: MGHDK, SYGVNS. V lost 3 bases to trimming and J lost 3 bases, with 15 bases between them. The CDR3 DNA reads TGTGCCAGCAGTGAGCCTCGCGGGGGCGGCTACAATGAGCAGTTCTTC. Translation gives CASSEPRGGGYNEQFF.

In this sample, this clonotype turned up many times. The chain joins TRBV6-1 to TRBJ1-2; 8 nucleotides align to TRBD1. Germline assignment: CDR1 MNHNS and CDR2 SASEGT. V lost 2 bases to trimming and J lost 8 bases; unmatched junction nucleotides: 7. The CDR3 extends over 14 amino acids. The CDR3 nucleotides are TGTGCCAGCAGTGAAAGACAGGGGAGTAGCGGCTACACCTTC. Protein product: CASSERQGSSGYTF.

This clonotype was seen only once. The genes are TRBV19 and TRBJ1-2, with D possibly matching TRBD1 (6 bases). With 7 bases removed from V and 5 bases from J, the gap between germline ends came to 17 bases. Germline lookup yields CDR1 LNHDA and CDR2 SQIVND (reference sequence). The CDR3 spans 14 residues. The CDR3 nucleotides are TGTGCCAGTACCCCGCGCGACAGGATGTATGGCTACACCTTC. It specifies CASTPRDRMYGYTF. The whole variable domain, filled in from reference TRBV19 and TRBJ1-2, reads DGGITQSPKYLFRKEGQNVTLSCEQNLNHDAMYWYRQDPGQGLRLIYYSQIVNDFQKGDIAEGYSVSREKKESFPLTVTSAQKNPTAFYLCASTPRDRMYGYTFGSGTRLTVV.

This clonotype showed up many times. This rearrangement joins TRBV24-1 to TRBJ2-1; TRBD2 agrees at 10 bases. CDR1 is KGHDR and CDR2 is SFDVKD in the germline V gene. This CDR3 is 16 amino acids long. The V segment lost 3 bases and the J segment 5 bases; nucleotides outside the gene matches: 6. CDR3 sequence reads: CATSDHLAGADNEQFF. The CDR3 nucleotides are TGTGCCACCAGTGATCATCTAGCGGGAGCGGACAATGAGCAGTTCTTC.

At least ten counts were recorded for this clonotype. The J gene is TRBJ1-1, the V gene TRBV7-8; tentative D call: TRBD1 (6 bases). V was trimmed by 0 bases and J by 1 base, leaving 12 bases between them. The CDR3 is 16 residues long. CDR1 and CDR2 from the germline V gene are SGHVS and FQNEAQ. CDR3 sequence reads: CASSLALGGANTEAFF. The CDR3 region has the DNA TGTGCCAGCAGCTTAGCTTTAGGGGGAGCGAACACTGAAGCTTTCTTT.

This clonotype has a handful of counts. The rearrangement uses TRBV29-1 and TRBJ2-7; 11 bases fit TRBD1. This CDR3 region has 14 residues. V was clipped by 1 base and J by 3 bases; unmatched bases: 2. Germline V gene lookup returns CDR1 SQVTM and CDR2 ANQGSEA. Written as DNA, the CDR3 is TGCAGCGTTGAAGTGGGACAGGGGGGCTACGAGCAGTACTTC. Translated: CSVEVGQGGYEQYF.

This clonotype has at least ten counts. This chain joins TRBV9 and TRBJ2-5; no firm D call. V dropped 3 bases and J dropped 6 bases, with 12 bases sitting between them. CDR3 length equals 13 residues. Germline CDR1 is SGDLS and CDR2 is YYNGEE. As DNA, the CDR3 is TGTGCCAGCAGCGCCGGCGACGAAAAGACCCAGTACTTC. Residues: CASSAGDEKTQYF.

This clonotype has a handful of counts. This sequence joins TRBV20-1 and TRBJ1-6; D gene uncertain. CDR1 and CDR2 (germline): DFQATT, SNEGSKA (reference sequence). Trimming pared 6 bases from V and 5 bases from J, leaving 14 bases between. The CDR3 loop spans 14 amino acids. CDR3 nucleotides: TGCAGTGCCCAGAGGGATAGGGATAATTCACCCCTCCACTTT. It codes for CSAQRDRDNSPLHF.